Below are 22 T cell receptor beta chains sequenced from a single sample in a study of blood T cell repertoires in COVID-19. Clones were sequenced by immunoSEQ multiplex PCR, and TCRdb holds only the in-frame ones, with some missing. This table holds around 78,000 clones, over 75% found once. The material sequenced was peripheral blood. These TCRs come from a human donor in a cohort sampled during active COVID-19.

Turning to this clone: An end of the junction differs from the germline gene, which may be a read error. The chain carries TRBV3-1 (or the pseudogene TRBV3-2) and TRBJ1-1; D not certain. The germline CDR1 and CDR2 sequences are LGHDT and YNNKEL (reference sequence). The CDR3 totals 13 residues. CDR3 region: CASSQESREARLF. In DNA form, the CDR3 reads TGTGCCAGCAGCCAAGAAAGTAGGGAGGCCCGACTATTT.

This rearrangement joins TRBV7-2 to TRBJ2-5, with 13 nucleotides matching TRBD2. V lost 2 bases and J lost 3; bases outside the gene matches: 9. The CDR3 length is 18 residues. The germline V gene encodes CDR1 SGHTA and CDR2 FQGNSA. CDR3 in amino acids: CASSLQGLAGLGKETQYF. CDR3 sequence (DNA): TGTGCCAGCAGCTTACAGGGACTAGCGGGACTGGGGAAAGAGACCCAGTACTTC.

This chain links TRBV18 with TRBJ2-3, with a possible D match to TRBD1 (5 bases). This CDR3 spans 14 amino acids. The V end lost 3 bases, the J end lost 3 bases, and 10 bases lay between the germline ends. Germline lookup yields CDR1 KGHSH and CDR2 LQKENI. The CDR3 DNA is TGTGCCAGCTCACCTAGTCCAGGGACAGATACGCAGTATTTT. Translated: CASSPSPGTDTQYF. Full variable domain (missing parts from reference TRBV18 and TRBJ2-3): NAGVMQNPRHLVRRRGQEARLRCSPMKGHSHVYWYRQLPEEGLKFMVYLQKENIIDESGMPKERFSAEFPKEGPSILRIQQVVRGDSAAYFCASSPSPGTDTQYFGPGTRLTVL.

The V gene is TRBV2, the J gene TRBJ2-6; possibly TRBD2 for D (6 bases). V shed 6 bases and J shed 0 bases, with 12 bases lying between them. The V gene's germline CDR1 is SNHLY and CDR2 FYNNEI. The CDR3 covers 16 residues. CDR3 loop: CASRAGRGSGANVLTF. CDR3 coding DNA: TGTGCCAGCAGGGCCGGGAGAGGCTCTGGGGCCAACGTCCTGACTTTC.

This clone was counted once. The rearrangement joins TRBV5-4 to TRBJ2-1; 9 bases agree with TRBD1. From germline, CDR1 is SGHNT and CDR2 YYREEE (reference sequence). The V gene end was trimmed by 4 bases and the J gene end by 0 bases; junction bases not matched to a gene: 2. This CDR3 has 15 amino acids. CDR3 in DNA: TGTGCCAGCAGCCCGGGACAGGGCTCCTACAATGAGCAGTTCTTC. Translated, it gives CASSPGQGSYNEQFF.

The rearrangement uses TRBV19 and TRBJ2-3; 10 nucleotides align to TRBD2. The CDR3 runs 17 residues. V lost 3 bases and J lost 4; bases outside the gene matches: 10. CDR1 is LNHDA, CDR2 SQIVND, per germline (reference sequence). CDR3 sequence: CASSISSGSLLADTQYF. CDR3 nucleotide sequence: TGTGCCAGTAGTATTTCTAGCGGGAGTCTTCTGGCAGATACGCAGTATTTT.

CDR3 coding DNA: TGTGCCAGCAGCGTAGTCGCGGGCTCCTACAATGAGCAGTTCTTC. The encoded protein is CASSVVAGSYNEQFF. V gene TRBV9 combines with J gene TRBJ2-1; TRBD2 might be the D (5 bases). Germline V gene lookup returns CDR1 SGDLS and CDR2 YYNGEE. V was cut by 0 bases and J by 0 bases, with 7 bases left in between. This CDR3 has 15 residues.

The chain combines TRBV11-3 with TRBJ2-3; D remains ambiguous. The CDR3 has 13 amino acids. Germline CDR1 reads SGHNT; CDR2 reads YENEEA. V lost 2 bases and J lost 4, with 7 bases in between. DNA of the CDR3: TGTGCCAGCAGCTTACAGTTCCCAGATACGCAGTATTTT. Translated: CASSLQFPDTQYF.

DNA of the CDR3: TGTGCCAGTAGCCGACAGGGACAAGCGGGTGAGCAGTACTTC. It translates to CASSRQGQAGEQYF. V gene TRBV19 combines with J gene TRBJ2-7, with TRBD1 as a possible D gene (7 bases). V was cut by 6 bases and J by 7 bases, with 19 bases left in between. The CDR3 spans 14 residues. Germline V CDR1 and CDR2: LNHDA, SQIVND (reference sequence).

This clone was detected only once. The gene calls are TRBV11-1 and TRBJ1-6; 7 nucleotides line up with TRBD1. J gave up 10 bases and V 7 bases, and 10 bases lay outside the gene matches. This CDR3 spans 14 amino acids. CDR1 is SGHAT, CDR2 FQDESV, per germline (reference sequence). In DNA, the CDR3 is TGTGCCAGCATGCCAAACAGGGGATCGTCACCCCTCCACTTT. This codes for CASMPNRGSSPLHF.

This clone was seen more than once but under ten times. The V call is TRBV21-1, the J call TRBJ1-1; the table's D call, TRBD1, was not checked against the DNA. TRBV21-1 is a known pseudogene. The CDR3 extends over 15 amino acids. CDR3 in DNA: TGTGCCAGCAGCCGAGACGACAGGATGAACACTGAAGCTTTCTTT. Protein: CASSRDDRMNTEAFF.

This clone was counted once. This chain connects TRBV5-1 to TRBJ2-1; D not certain. CDR1 and CDR2 (germline): SGHRS, YFSETQ. This CDR3 comprises 16 residues. V was cut by 2 bases and J by 4 bases, with 16 bases left in between. The CDR3 DNA is TGCGCCAGCAGCTTAATGGCGGTCGACGTATACAATGAGCAGTTCTTC. Residues: CASSLMAVDVYNEQFF.

The gene calls are TRBV6-5 and TRBJ2-7, with 9 positions matching TRBD1. V gave up 6 bases and J gave up 3 bases; unmatched junction bases: 9. Per germline, CDR1 MNHEY and CDR2 SVGAGI. The CDR3 extends over 15 amino acids. CDR3 nucleotide sequence: TGTGCCAGCAGCGCCACAGGGGGCGGCTACTACGAGCAGTACTTC. It translates to CASSATGGGYYEQYF.

This clone occurred a few times. V gene TRBV10-3 combines with J gene TRBJ1-6, with D perhaps TRBD1 (5 bases). V lost 6 bases, J lost 10 bases, and 16 bases lay in between. The CDR3 is made up of 14 amino acids. CDR1 and CDR2 (germline): ENHRY, SYGVKD. The CDR3 DNA is TGTGCCATCAGGAGTACGGGGGACGGATCACCCCTCCACTTT. Protein: CAIRSTGDGSPLHF.

This clone was seen a single time. This chain uses TRBV5-1 with TRBJ1-4, with 9 bases aligning to TRBD1. V lost 4 bases to trimming and J lost 7 bases; unmatched junction nucleotides: 5. Germline V gene sequence: CDR1 SGHRS, CDR2 YFSETQ. The CDR3 consists of 14 residues. Written as DNA, the CDR3 is TGCGCCAGCAGCCACGACAGGGGGGCTGAAAAACTGTTTTTT. It yields the protein CASSHDRGAEKLFF.

The chain's CDR3 is CASSFRRSPGGEQYF. In DNA form, the CDR3 reads TGTGCCAGCAGCTTTCGACGATCCCCGGGCGGGGAGCAGTACTTC. J is TRBJ2-7 and V is TRBV7-2, with D possibly TRBD2 on 5 matching bases. V lost 3 bases, J lost 7 bases, and 19 bases lay in between. CDR3 length equals 15 residues. Germline V gene sequence: CDR1 SGHTA, CDR2 FQGNSA.

A few counts support this clone. V is TRBV11-2 and J is TRBJ2-2, with TRBD1 matching over 9 bases. Losses at the gene ends were 4 bases for V and 2 bases for J; bases not matched to a gene: 2. The germline CDR1 and CDR2 sequences are SGHAT and FQNNGV. CDR3 length: 15 residues. The CDR3 DNA reads as TGTGCCAGCAGCTGGGGACAGGGAAACACCGGGGAGCTGTTTTTT. Protein product: CASSWGQGNTGELFF. The variable domain in full, completed from reference TRBV11-2 and TRBJ2-2, reads EAGVAQSPRYKIIEKRQSVAFWCNPISGHATLYWYQQILGQGPKLLIQFQNNGVVDDSQLPKDRFSAERLKGVDSTLKIQPAKLEDSAVYLCASSWGQGNTGELFFGEGSRLTVL.

V gene TRBV10-1 combines with J gene TRBJ1-1; no clear D. Trimming stripped 6 bases from V and 1 base from J, with 15 bases between. The CDR3 length is 15 residues. Per the germline V gene, CDR1 is WNHNN and CDR2 is SYGVQD (reference sequence). CDR3 sequence: CASSSAGGPNTEAFF. CDR3 sequence (DNA): TGCGCCAGCAGCTCGGCTGGAGGGCCGAACACTGAAGCTTTCTTT.

This CDR3 is CASSTRSFPYNEQFF. CDR3 DNA sequence: TGTGCCAGCAGCACCAGGTCATTTCCATACAATGAGCAGTTCTTC. This sequence joins TRBV6-5 and TRBJ2-1, with D unresolved. Germline V gives CDR1 MNHEY, CDR2 SVGAGI. This CDR3 has 15 residues. V was clipped by 6 bases and J by 4 bases, with 16 bases between them.

The chain carries TRBV7-9 and TRBJ2-7; 9 bases fit TRBD1. Germline V gene lookup returns CDR1 SEHNR and CDR2 FQNEAQ (reference sequence). The CDR3 runs 14 residues. Germline trimming cut 4 bases from V and 6 bases from J; bases unmatched to any gene: 7. The CDR3 loop reads CASSSDRGRVEQYF. The CDR3 region has the DNA TGTGCCAGCAGCTCAGACAGGGGGAGAGTCGAGCAGTACTTC.

The chain carries TRBV19 and TRBJ1-3, with 10 bases identical to TRBD1. J gave up 4 bases and V 4 bases, and 10 bases lay outside the gene matches. This CDR3 is built from 17 residues. CDR1 and CDR2 (germline): LNHDA, SQIVND (reference sequence). CDR3: CASSKPGTGVSGNTIYF. CDR3 in DNA: TGTGCCAGTAGTAAACCCGGGACAGGGGTGTCAGGAAACACCATATATTTT.

This clone was picked up a small number of times. This chain joins TRBV5-1 and TRBJ2-1, with 12 bases matching TRBD1. The J segment lost 7 bases and the V segment lost 0 bases, leaving 5 bases of the junction unmatched. Germline V gene sequence: CDR1 SGHRS, CDR2 YFSETQ. This CDR3 has 16 amino acids. This CDR3 is CASSLEGQGAGNEQFF. The CDR3, as DNA: TGCGCCAGCAGCTTGGAGGGACAGGGGGCGGGGAATGAGCAGTTCTTC.